One sample yielded the 10 T cell receptor beta chains listed below, sequenced in a study of T-cell reconstitution after alpha-beta-depleted transplantation in children. The TCRbeta library incorporated unique molecular identifiers. TCRdb reprocessed the PCR reads with MiXCR, giving one entry per CDR3 protein. The sample records hundreds of thousands of distinct CDR3 sequences, 10% to 15% being singletons. Material: PBMCs, mostly from graft donor cells, obtained 360 days after TCRalphabeta/CD19-depleted stem cell transplant. These receptors came from a male patient younger than 18 who had a stem cell transplant for acute myeloid leukemia, so the T cells may come from the graft donor.

The rearrangement links TRBV7-3 to TRBJ2-7, with a possible D match to TRBD2 (6 bases). V lost 4 bases and J lost 3, with 16 bases in between. CDR1 and CDR2 from the germline V gene are SGHTA and FQGTGA. The CDR3 spans 15 residues. In DNA, the CDR3 is TGTGCCAGCAGCTCTCTCAACGGGGGACTCTACGAGCAGTACTTC. Translated: CASSSLNGGLYEQYF. The variable domain in full, completed from reference TRBV7-3 and TRBJ2-7, reads GAGVSQTPSNKVTEKGKYVELRCDPISGHTALYWYRQSLGQGPEFLIYFQGTGAADDSGLPNDRFFAVRPEGSVSTLKIQRTERGDSAVYLCASSSLNGGLYEQYFGPGTRLTVT.

CDR3 sequence: CSARDASGRASDEQYF. The CDR3 DNA sequence: TGCAGTGCTAGAGATGCTAGCGGGAGGGCTAGCGACGAGCAGTACTTC. This chain links TRBV20-1 with TRBJ2-7; TRBD2 matches at 12 bases. This CDR3 is 16 amino acids long. Losses at the gene ends were 0 bases for V and 5 bases for J; bases not matched to a gene: 8. Germline-derived CDR1 and CDR2 are DFQATT and SNEGSKA (reference sequence).

This chain connects TRBV29-1 to TRBJ2-7; 14 nucleotides line up with TRBD2. The CDR3 has 17 residues. V lost 4 bases, J lost 2 bases, and 10 bases stayed unmatched. Germline CDR1 is SQVTM and CDR2 is ANQGSEA. CDR3 in DNA: TGCAGCGTTGGCGGGACTAGCGGGAGTCCTTTCCCCTACGAGCAGTACTTC. Residues: CSVGGTSGSPFPYEQYF.

This clonotype was seen at least ten times. V gene TRBV5-1 combines with J gene TRBJ1-5; D is unclear. The CDR3 sequence is 15 residues long. Trimming removed 0 bases from V and 0 bases from J, with 7 bases in between. Germline V CDR1 and CDR2: SGHRS, YFSETQ. CDR3 DNA sequence: TGCGCCAGCAGCTTGGCCGGGTATAGCAATCAGCCCCAGCATTTT. It is translated as CASSLAGYSNQPQHF.

This clonotype was picked up a small number of times. This rearrangement joins TRBV20-1 to TRBJ2-3; D unclear. The germline CDR1 and CDR2 sequences are DFQATT and SNEGSKA (reference sequence). The CDR3 extends over 14 amino acids. Trimming removed 6 bases from V and 2 bases from J, with 15 bases in between. CDR3: CSAGKALLTDTQYF. CDR3 sequence (DNA): TGCAGTGCAGGGAAGGCCTTGCTCACAGATACGCAGTATTTT.

This clonotype was seen a handful of times. The rearrangement joins TRBV29-1 to TRBJ2-2; D might be TRBD1 (7 bases). The ends were cut back, 0 bases at V and 10 bases at J, with 15 bases in the middle. The V gene's germline CDR1 is SQVTM and CDR2 ANQGSEA. The CDR3 spans 14 residues. In DNA form, the CDR3 reads TGCAGCGTTGAAGAGAACCGGGGGACAGAGGAGCTGTTTTTT. Its translation is CSVEENRGTEELFF.

This clonotype was observed many times. The chain carries TRBV29-1 and TRBJ2-5; TRBD2 agrees at 12 bases. Per germline, CDR1 SQVTM and CDR2 ANQGSEA. The CDR3 spans 14 residues. J lost 4 bases, V lost 2 bases, and 2 bases had no gene match. The CDR3 is CSVEPSGRGETQYF. The CDR3, as DNA: TGCAGCGTTGAACCTAGCGGGAGGGGAGAGACCCAGTACTTC.

V usage is TRBV7-6 and J usage is TRBJ1-1; 7 bases align to TRBD1. The V segment lost 2 bases and the J segment 0 bases; nucleotides outside the gene matches: 6. Germline lookup yields CDR1 SGHVS and CDR2 FNYEAQ. This CDR3 has 16 residues. The CDR3 protein is CASSLTGQAVNTEAFF. CDR3 nucleotide sequence: TGTGCCAGCAGCTTAACAGGACAGGCGGTGAACACTGAAGCTTTCTTT.

The rearrangement uses TRBV7-2 and TRBJ2-5; the D is unclear. CDR1 is SGHTA and CDR2 is FQGNSA in the germline V gene. The CDR3 is made up of 14 amino acids. Trimming cost V 7 bases and J 5 bases, with 17 bases left between them. The CDR3, as DNA: TGTGCCAGCACCCCATTGAGTGGTAGGGAGACCCAGTACTTC. As protein: CASTPLSGRETQYF.

This clonotype was counted a few times. DNA of the CDR3: TGCAGTGCCACCCGCCCAGGGCAGGATCAGCCCCAGCATTTT. It codes for CSATRPGQDQPQHF. The V gene is TRBV20-1, the J gene TRBJ1-5, with D tentatively TRBD1 (5 bases). From germline, CDR1 is DFQATT and CDR2 SNEGSKA (reference sequence). This CDR3 contains 14 residues. Trimming pared 6 bases from V and 5 bases from J, leaving 17 bases between.